One T cell receptor (beta chain) is described in this entry. Its antigen has not been determined. The input lacks base qualities; no much larger clone sits a single base away. Whole blood was collected in K2EDTA tubes by collaborating institutions according to the institutions' own protocols. For TCRbeta analysis, collaborators shipped samples in one of three forms: frozen whole blood, isolated PBMCs, or DNA extracted from either of those sample types. The data stem from a study of blood T cell repertoires in COVID-19 (TCRdb year 2020). Regarding the complete study: Samples from collaborators originated in the United States, Italy and Spain and spanned both the acute and convalescent phases of COVID-19. Where available, HLA class I and class II types were obtained from metadata supplied by the sample provider rather than from assay-based typing. The repertoires were released in a freely available public database intended as a resource for research on the immune response to SARS-CoV-2. A de-identified subject ID, COVID-19 status, age in years and sex were almost always included in the sample metadata. The prospective study material was composed of cDNA or gDNA derived from T cells, B-cell-depleted T cells, or PBMCs. Samples were obtained from the ongoing ImmuneRACE study (first 160 participants) and from about 1,300 subjects provided by 6 global collaborators. Subjects who had been exposed to COVID-19, were actively infected with it, or had recovered from it provided the deeply sampled blood TCRbeta repertoires that made up the dataset. Beyond this particular receptor, the publication reports: How much clinical and demographic metadata was included differed by source and by participant, and the metadata was provided uncurated.

The immunoSEQ Assay, a bias-controlled multiplex PCR, was used to amplify TCRbeta CDR3 regions from genomic DNA. On the study's bioinformatics: Within the assay, amplification of reference gene primers was used to estimate how many nucleated cells each sample contained. To quantify the absolute abundance of each unique TCRbeta CDR3 rearrangement, sequence reads were collapsed and filtered. Productive Simpson clonality was computed per sample as the square root of Simpson's diversity index over productive rearrangements. TCRdb took this table from immuneACCESS and kept in-frame rearrangements with V and J called. Such tables lack part of the clones; where checked against another copy, unresolved V genes explain under half of the gap, and the rest is unexplained. V and J calls plus clone size are reproduced from that table; the DNA served to infer D and trimming. This sample has 90,000 to 150,000 clones in its table, and 75% to 85% of those were observed once. The top ten clones comprise around 4.1% of the sample.

The CDR1 and CDR2 encoded by the germline V gene (reference sequence) are MNHNY and SVGAGI. At the junction V is shortened by 5 bases and J by 7 bases; bases outside the gene matches: 11. The CDR3 measures 15 amino acids from cysteine to phenylalanine. CDR3 DNA only is kept here, 45 bases in frame from base 1. The rearrangement combines TRBV6-6 with TRBJ1-2; the junction holds 9 bases that match TRBD1. The source of this sequence is a woman older than 75 with acute or convalescent COVID-19. The sequenced sample consisted of peripheral blood. Read as DNA, the sequence is TGTGCCAGCAGTACGGACAGGGGTGGAATTCGTGGCTACACCTTC. Translated, it reads CASSTDRGGIRGYTF.